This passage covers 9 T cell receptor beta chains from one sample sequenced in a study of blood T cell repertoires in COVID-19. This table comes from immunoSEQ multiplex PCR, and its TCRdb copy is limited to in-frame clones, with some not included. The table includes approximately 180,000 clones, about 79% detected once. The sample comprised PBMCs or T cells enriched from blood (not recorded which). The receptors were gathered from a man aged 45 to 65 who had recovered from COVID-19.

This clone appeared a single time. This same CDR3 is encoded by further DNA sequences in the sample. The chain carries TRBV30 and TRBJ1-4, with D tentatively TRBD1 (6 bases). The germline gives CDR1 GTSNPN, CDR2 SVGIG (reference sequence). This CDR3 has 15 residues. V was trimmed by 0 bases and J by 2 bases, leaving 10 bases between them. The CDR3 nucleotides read TGTGCCTGGAGTGTAATCAGGGGTACTAATGAAAAACTGTTTTTT. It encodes CAWSVIRGTNEKLFF.

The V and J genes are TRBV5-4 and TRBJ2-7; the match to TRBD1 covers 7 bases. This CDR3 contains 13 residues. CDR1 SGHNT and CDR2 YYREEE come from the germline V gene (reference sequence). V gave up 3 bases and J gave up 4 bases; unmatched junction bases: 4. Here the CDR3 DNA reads TGTGCCAGCAGCTCAGACAGGGAATACGAGCAGTACTTC. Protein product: CASSSDREYEQYF. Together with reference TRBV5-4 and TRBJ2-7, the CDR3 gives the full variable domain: ETGVTQSPTHLIKTRGQQVTLRCSSQSGHNTVSWYQQALGQGPQFIFQYYREEENGRGNFPPRFSGLQFPNYSSELNVNALELDDSALYLCASSSDREYEQYFGPGTRLTVT.

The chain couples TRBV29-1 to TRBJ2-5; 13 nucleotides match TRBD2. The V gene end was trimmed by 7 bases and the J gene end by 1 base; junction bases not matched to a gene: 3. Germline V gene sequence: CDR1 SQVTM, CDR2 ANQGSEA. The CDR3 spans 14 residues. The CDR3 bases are TGCAGCGCCCGGACTAGCGGGGGCCAAGAGACCCAGTACTTC. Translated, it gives CSARTSGGQETQYF. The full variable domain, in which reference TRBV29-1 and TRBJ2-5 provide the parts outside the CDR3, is SAVISQKPSRDICQRGTSLTIQCQVDSQVTMMFWYRQQPGQSLTLIATANQGSEATYESGFVIDKFPISRPNLTFSTLTVSNMSPEDSSIYLCSARTSGGQETQYFGPGTRLLVL.

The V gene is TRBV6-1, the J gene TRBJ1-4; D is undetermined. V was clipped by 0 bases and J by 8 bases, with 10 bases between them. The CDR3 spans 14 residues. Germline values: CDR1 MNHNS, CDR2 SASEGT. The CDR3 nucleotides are TGTGCCAGCAGTGAAGCCGGCCCTAGGGAAAAACTGTTTTTT. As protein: CASSEAGPREKLFF.

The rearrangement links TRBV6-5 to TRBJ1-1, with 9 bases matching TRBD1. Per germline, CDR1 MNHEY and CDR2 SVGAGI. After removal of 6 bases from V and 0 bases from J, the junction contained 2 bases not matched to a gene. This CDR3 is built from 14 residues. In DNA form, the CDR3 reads TGTGCCAGCAGGGGACAGGGTATGAACACTGAAGCTTTCTTT. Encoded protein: CASRGQGMNTEAFF.

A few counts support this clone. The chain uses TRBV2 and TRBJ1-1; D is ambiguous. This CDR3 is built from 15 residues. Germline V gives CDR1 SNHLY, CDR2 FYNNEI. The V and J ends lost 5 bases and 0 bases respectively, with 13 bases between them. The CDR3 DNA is TGTGCCAGCAGTCTAAACAGCCAAATGAACACTGAAGCTTTCTTT. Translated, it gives CASSLNSQMNTEAFF.

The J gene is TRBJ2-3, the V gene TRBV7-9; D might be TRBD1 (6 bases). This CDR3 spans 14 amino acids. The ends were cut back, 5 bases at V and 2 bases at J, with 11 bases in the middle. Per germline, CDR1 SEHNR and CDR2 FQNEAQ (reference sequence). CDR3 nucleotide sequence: TGTGCCAGCAGCCCAGGGGCTACCACAGATACGCAGTATTTT. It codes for CASSPGATTDTQYF.

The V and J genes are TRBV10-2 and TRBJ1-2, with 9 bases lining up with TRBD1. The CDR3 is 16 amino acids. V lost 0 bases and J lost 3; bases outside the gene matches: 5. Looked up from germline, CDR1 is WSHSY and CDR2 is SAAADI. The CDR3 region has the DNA TGCGCCAGCAGTGAGTCTGGGGACAGGGCCCACTATGGCTACACCTTC. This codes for CASSESGDRAHYGYTF.

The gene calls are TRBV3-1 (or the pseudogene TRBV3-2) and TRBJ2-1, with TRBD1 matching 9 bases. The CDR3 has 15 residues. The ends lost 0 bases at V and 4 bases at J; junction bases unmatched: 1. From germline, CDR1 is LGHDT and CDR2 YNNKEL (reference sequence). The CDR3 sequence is CASSQDGTGYNEQFF. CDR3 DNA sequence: TGTGCCAGCAGCCAAGATGGGACAGGGTACAATGAGCAGTTCTTC.